A selection of T cell receptor beta chains follows, all from one sample in a study of blood T cell repertoires in COVID-19. Profiling relied on immunoSEQ multiplex PCR, and the TCRdb table lists in-frame clones only, not all of them. The sample comprises fewer than 250,000 clones, less than 90% of which are singletons, and 0.72% rests with the top ten. Sequencing was done on a sample of peripheral blood. The origin of the receptors is a man in his forties with acute or convalescent COVID-19. The CDR3 runs from the conserved cysteine through the conserved F or W. D genes are given only for firm matches. Clone size appears in some rows only: once, few, many, or a class for an expanded clone.

clone size	V gene	D gene	J gene	CDR3 DNA	CDR3 protein
NA	TRBV5-4	TRBD1	TRBJ2-5	TGTGCCAGCAGCTTGGCAGGACAGGGTCAAGAGACCCAGTACTTC	CASSLAGQGQETQYF
NA	TRBV6-2/TRBV6-3	TRBD2	TRBJ2-3	TGTGCCAGCAGTGCACCCTTCCGGGAGGGCCGTGATACGCAGTATTTT	CASSAPFREGRDTQYF
NA	TRBV7-9	NA	TRBJ1-6	TGTGCCAGCAGCTATCCTTCAGGGGCCGAGGATTCACCCCTCCACTTT	CASSYPSGAEDSPLHF
NA	TRBV3-1/TRBV3-2	TRBD2	TRBJ2-7	TGTGCCAGCAGCCTAATAGCGGGAGGGCCGGGAGAGCAGTACTTC	CASSLIAGGPGEQYF
NA	TRBV7-2	NA	TRBJ1-2	TGTGCCAGCAGCTTAGTGGCAGGATATGGCTACACCTTC	CASSLVAGYGYTF
NA	TRBV19	NA	TRBJ2-5	TGTGCCAGTAGTATTGCTATCGGAGTGGCCCAGACCCAGTACTTC	CASSIAIGVAQTQYF
NA	TRBV6-1	NA	TRBJ2-7	TGTGCCAGCAGTGAATCGACAGATTTCTTCTACGAGCAGTACTTC	CASSESTDFFYEQYF
NA	TRBV4-1	NA	TRBJ2-1	TGCGCCAGCAGCCAAGACCCACAGGATCGCAATGAGCAGTTCTTC	CASSQDPQDRNEQFF
NA	TRBV28	NA	TRBJ2-3	TGTGCCAGCAACAGGCCCCAAGTTACAGATACGCAGTATTTT	CASNRPQVTDTQYF
NA	TRBV9	NA	TRBJ2-3	TGTGCCAGCAGCGTAGGGGGCGGGACTTTGAGCACAGATACGCAGTATTTT	CASSVGGGTLSTDTQYF
once	TRBV4-2	NA	TRBJ1-1	TGTGCCAGCAGCCCGCTAGGAGGACGGAGGGGCACTGAAGCTTTCTTT	CASSPLGGRRGTEAFF
once	TRBV11-2	NA	TRBJ2-1	TGTGCCAGCAGCTCCTACCCCAATGAGCAGTTCTTC	CASSSYPNEQFF
NA	TRBV5-6	NA	TRBJ1-1	TGTGCCAGCAGCTTGGGACCAGGGAACATGAACACTGAAGCTTTCTTT	CASSLGPGNMNTEAFF
NA	TRBV5-1	TRBD1	TRBJ1-2	TGCGCCAGCAGCTCCTCCGGACAGGGCTCTGGCTACACCTTC	CASSSSGQGSGYTF